These T cell receptor beta chains were read from a single sample in a study of blood T cell repertoires in COVID-19. Data came from immunoSEQ multiplex PCR; TCRdb stores just in-frame clones and leaves some out. The table lists 85,000 to 130,000 clones, around 86% of them singletons. Sequencing input: peripheral blood. All receptors come from a man between 45 and 60 years old with acute or convalescent COVID-19. The CDR3 runs from the conserved cysteine through the conserved F or W. A D gene is named only where the DNA matches it firmly. Clone size is stated in some rows and not others, as once, few, many or a class when expanded.

j_gene	v_gene	d_gene	abundance	CDR3nt	CDR3aa
TRBJ2-1	TRBV10-2	NA	few	TGCGCCAGCGGGTCAGGGAATTACAATGAGCAGTTCTTC	CASGSGNYNEQFF
TRBJ2-1	TRBV12-3/TRBV12-4	TRBD1	NA	TGTGCCAGCAGGGAAGACAGGGTGAATGAGCAGTTCTTC	CASREDRVNEQFF
TRBJ1-5	TRBV21-1	NA	NA	TGTGCCAGCAAATCCCGGGACAGAGGCAATCAGCCCCAGCATTTT	CASKSRDRGNQPQHF
TRBJ1-2	TRBV30	NA	once	TGTGCCTGGAGTGGGACACAGACTAACTATGGCTACACCTTC	CAWSGTQTNYGYTF
TRBJ1-6	TRBV19	TRBD1	NA	TGTGCCAGTAGTATTCTGCCGGGACAGAGTTCTGGACCCCTCCACTTT	CASSILPGQSSGPLHF
TRBJ2-6	TRBV19	NA	NA	TGTGCCAGTTTGGAGCGCTCTGGGGCCAACGTCCTGACTTTC	CASLERSGANVLTF
TRBJ2-2	TRBV7-6	NA	NA	TGTGCCAGCAGCCACGAACAGGGAAGAGACACCGGGGAGCTGTTTTTT	CASSHEQGRDTGELFF
TRBJ2-7	TRBV9	NA	medium-sized	TGTGCCAGCAGCGTAGCCCCTACCTCCGACGAGCAGTACTTC	CASSVAPTSDEQYF
TRBJ2-1	TRBV28	NA	NA	TGTGCCAGCAGCCAGGGCTACAATGAGCAGTTCTTC	CASSQGYNEQFF
TRBJ1-1	TRBV5-1	TRBD1	NA	TGCGCCAGCAGCTTGTTAGGGGGCGCGGACACTGAAGCTTTCTTT	CASSLLGGADTEAFF
TRBJ1-6	TRBV28	NA	NA	TGTGCCAGCGGACCCCGGGGGTATAATTCACCCCCCCACTTT	CASGPRGYNSPPHF
TRBJ2-7	TRBV18	TRBD1	NA	TGTGCCAGCTCACGGGACAGACAATCCTACGAGCAGTACTTC	CASSRDRQSYEQYF
TRBJ1-1	TRBV6-5	NA	NA	TGTGCCAGCAGTTACCCGGGGAGCGAAGCTTTCTTT	CASSYPGSEAFF
TRBJ2-5	TRBV25-1	NA	NA	TGTGCCAGCCTCCGACGGCCTCAAGGCGGGACCCAGTACTTC	CASLRRPQGGTQYF
TRBJ2-5	TRBV4-1	NA	NA	TGCGCCAGCAGCCAAGGCCCCCGGGACCAAGAGACCCAGTACTTC	CASSQGPRDQETQYF
TRBJ2-2	TRBV2	TRBD2	NA	TGTGCCAGCGGCCGGGAGGCAAACACCGGGGAGCTGTTTTTT	CASGREANTGELFF
TRBJ2-7	TRBV2	NA	NA	TGTGCCAGCAACCCGAGGGACGAGCAGTACTTC	CASNPRDEQYF
TRBJ2-7	TRBV21-1	NA	NA	TGTGCCAGCAGCAACCGTCGGGACAGCGTTACCTACGAGCAGTACTTC	CASSNRRDSVTYEQYF
TRBJ2-7	TRBV2	TRBD1	NA	TGTGCCAGCAGTGGACAGGGGAATTACGAGCAGTACTTC	CASSGQGNYEQYF
TRBJ1-1	TRBV5-1	NA	NA	TGCGCCAGCAGCTCAAACCCGACAGTGACTGAAGCTTTCTTT	CASSSNPTVTEAFF
TRBJ2-5	TRBV7-9	TRBD2	NA	TGTGCCATACAGGGGGGCGGACTAGCGGGAATAGAGACCCAGTACTTC	CAIQGGGLAGIETQYF
TRBJ1-2	TRBV27	NA	NA	TGTGCCAGCAGGCCCACAGGGAGCGTCTATGGCTACACCTTC	CASRPTGSVYGYTF
TRBJ2-7	TRBV9	TRBD1	NA	TGTGCCAGCAGCGTAGGCCCACAACCGGGACAGGGCTCCTACGAGCAGTACTTC	CASSVGPQPGQGSYEQYF
TRBJ2-1	TRBV4-1	TRBD2	NA	TGCGCCAGCAGCCACCGGGGGGGCGATTCGGATGAGCAGTTCTTC	CASSHRGGDSDEQFF
TRBJ2-3	TRBV7-9	NA	NA	TGTGCCAGCCCGGGGGACCCTAGCACAGATACGCAGTATTTT	CASPGDPSTDTQYF
TRBJ1-5	TRBV7-8	TRBD1	NA	TGTGCCAGCAGCAACCGGGACAGGGATGGCAATCAGCCCCAGCATTTT	CASSNRDRDGNQPQHF
TRBJ2-7	TRBV7-2	TRBD2	NA	TGTGCCAGCAGCCCCACTAGCGGGAGTGGTTACGAGCAGTACTTC	CASSPTSGSGYEQYF
TRBJ1-5	TRBV11-2	NA	NA	TGTGCCAGCAGCCTGTCTACAGATCAGCCCCAGCATTTT	CASSLSTDQPQHF
TRBJ2-1	TRBV28	TRBD2	NA	TGTGCCAGCAGCCGCCCCAGTTCGCGGGGGGCAGGAGAGCAGTTCTTC	CASSRPSSRGAGEQFF
TRBJ2-2	TRBV27	NA	few	TGTGCCAGCAGTTTAGGGACACTGACCGGGGAGCTGTTTTTT	CASSLGTLTGELFF
TRBJ2-1	TRBV5-6	TRBD2	NA	TGTGCCAGCAGCGTACTAGCGACTAGCTCCTACAATGAGCAGTTCTTC	CASSVLATSSYNEQFF
TRBJ2-7	TRBV3-1/TRBV3-2	TRBD2	few	TGTGCCAGCAGCAGAAGCGGGAGGGCTGAGGACGAGCAGTACTTC	CASSRSGRAEDEQYF
TRBJ2-7	TRBV2	NA	NA	TGTGCCAGCAGTAGGCAGGGGGGATTCAACGAGCAGTACTTC	CASSRQGGFNEQYF
TRBJ2-1	TRBV6-5	NA	NA	TGTGCCACCAGCCCGACATGGAGGCTGTACAATGAGCAGTTCTTC	CATSPTWRLYNEQFF
TRBJ2-3	TRBV10-3	NA	few	TGTGCTAACAGCCGGGACACCAGCACAGATACGCAGTATTTT	CANSRDTSTDTQYF
TRBJ1-5	TRBV6-5	TRBD1	NA	TGTGCCAGCAGATCCGACAGGGGTCAGCCCCAGCATTTT	CASRSDRGQPQHF
TRBJ2-2	TRBV5-6	TRBD2	NA	TGTGCCAGCAGCCAGATAGCGGGAGTTGGCACCGGGGAGCTGTTTTTT	CASSQIAGVGTGELFF
TRBJ2-1	TRBV24-1	TRBD2	NA	TGTGCCACCAGTGCAGCGGGAGGGAATGAGCAGTTCTTC	CATSAAGGNEQFF
TRBJ2-3	TRBV5-1	TRBD2	NA	TGCGCCAGCAGCCTAGCGGGAGGGACCACAGATACGCAGTATTTT	CASSLAGGTTDTQYF
TRBJ1-3	TRBV12-3/TRBV12-4	NA	few	TGTGCCAGCAGTCCTACAGTCAACACCATATATTTT	CASSPTVNTIYF
TRBJ1-1	TRBV14	NA	NA	TGTGCCAGCAGCCAAGATCTTTGGAACACTGAAGCTTTCTTT	CASSQDLWNTEAFF
TRBJ2-4	TRBV5-6	TRBD2	NA	TGTGCCAGCAGCTTGGCGTCTAGCGGGAGGGTAGCCAAAAACATTCAGTACTTC	CASSLASSGRVAKNIQYF
TRBJ2-1	TRBV6-2/TRBV6-3	TRBD2	NA	TGTGCCAGCAGTGATCCGAGCGGGAGGGCGAATGAGCAGTTCTTC	CASSDPSGRANEQFF